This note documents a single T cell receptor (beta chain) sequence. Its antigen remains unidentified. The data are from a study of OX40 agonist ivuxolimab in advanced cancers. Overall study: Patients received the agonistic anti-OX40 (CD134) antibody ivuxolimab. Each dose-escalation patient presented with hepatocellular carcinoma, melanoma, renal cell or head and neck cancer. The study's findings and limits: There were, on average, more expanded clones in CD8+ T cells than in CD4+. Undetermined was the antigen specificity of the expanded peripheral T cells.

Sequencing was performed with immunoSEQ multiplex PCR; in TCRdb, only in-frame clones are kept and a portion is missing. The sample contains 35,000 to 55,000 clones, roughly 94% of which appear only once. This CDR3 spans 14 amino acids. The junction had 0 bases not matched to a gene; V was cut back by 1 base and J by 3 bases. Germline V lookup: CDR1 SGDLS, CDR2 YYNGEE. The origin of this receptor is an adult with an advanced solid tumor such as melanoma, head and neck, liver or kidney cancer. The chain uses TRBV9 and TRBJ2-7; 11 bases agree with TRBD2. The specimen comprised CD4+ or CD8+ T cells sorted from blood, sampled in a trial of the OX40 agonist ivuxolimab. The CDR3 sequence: CASSVTSGSYEQYF. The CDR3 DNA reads TGTGCCAGCAGCGTAACTAGCGGGAGCTACGAGCAGTACTTC. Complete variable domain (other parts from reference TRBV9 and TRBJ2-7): DSGVTQTPKHLITATGQRVTLRCSPRSGDLSVYWYQQSLDQGLQFLIQYYNGEERAKGNILERFSAQQFPDLHSELNLSSLELGDSALYFCASSVTSGSYEQYFGPGTRLTVT.